The 10 T cell receptor beta chains presented below share a single source sample, sequenced in a study of blood T cell repertoires in COVID-19. Assay used: immunoSEQ multiplex PCR; TCRdb lists only in-frame clones, some missing. The repertoire includes under 95,000 clones, less than 85% of them detected once, and roughly 11% sits in the top ten. The sequenced sample was peripheral blood. The receptors come from a human donor in a cohort sampled during active COVID-19.

The chain is built from TRBV7-2 and TRBJ2-1; 7 bases are a match to TRBD1. The V and J ends lost 1 base and 2 bases, in that order; junction bases with no gene match: 2. The CDR3 sequence is 15 residues long. Germline CDR1 reads SGHTA; CDR2 reads FQGNSA. CDR3 sequence (DNA): TGTGCCAGCAGCTTAGGGACAGGAACCTACAATGAGCAGTTCTTC. Protein sequence: CASSLGTGTYNEQFF.

This chain joins TRBV7-2 and TRBJ2-7; 8 positions match TRBD2. CDR1 and CDR2 (germline): SGHTA, FQGNSA. The CDR3 is 13 residues long. V dropped 1 base and J dropped 7; count of bases not matched to a gene: 3. The CDR3 reads CASSLVERGEQYF. The CDR3, as DNA: TGTGCCAGCAGCTTAGTGGAGCGGGGGGAGCAGTACTTC.

This chain joins TRBV21-1 and TRBJ2-7; the table calls TRBD1, which could not be checked here. TRBV21-1 is tagged as a pseudogene. The CDR3 has 17 amino acids. The CDR3 sequence: CASSAPGTGAPFYEQYF. The DNA of the CDR3 is TGTGCCAGCAGCGCCCCCGGGACAGGGGCCCCGTTCTACGAGCAGTACTTC.

This chain joins TRBV9 and TRBJ2-1; D is undetermined. The CDR3 runs 14 residues. Between the trimmed V and J ends, which lost 0 bases and 3 bases, there was a span of 7 bases. The V gene's germline CDR1 is SGDLS and CDR2 YYNGEE. In DNA, the CDR3 is TGTGCCAGCAGCGTAGGACTCCTCTACAATGAGCAGTTCTTC. Its translation: CASSVGLLYNEQFF.

The chain carries TRBV10-1 and TRBJ1-1; TRBD1 agrees at 8 bases. The CDR3 loop spans 13 amino acids. Germline lookup yields CDR1 WNHNN and CDR2 SYGVQD (reference sequence). After removal of 3 bases from V and 6 bases from J, the junction contained 3 bases not matched to a gene. DNA for the CDR3: TGCGCCAGCAGTGACGGACAGGGTGCTGAAGCTTTCTTT. Its translation: CASSDGQGAEAFF.

V usage is TRBV7-9 and J usage is TRBJ2-7, with D hard to call. Trimming took off 1 base at V and 3 bases at J, with 7 bases between the two ends. The CDR3 sequence is 13 residues long. The germline V gene has CDR1 SEHNR and CDR2 FQNEAQ (reference sequence). The CDR3 spells CASSLGFSYEQYF. DNA of the CDR3: TGTGCCAGCAGCTTAGGATTCAGCTACGAGCAGTACTTC.

This clone was seen more than once but under ten times. The chain has TRBV30 and TRBJ1-5, with 8 bases aligning to TRBD1. The germline V gene has CDR1 GTSNPN and CDR2 SVGIG (reference sequence). This CDR3 contains 14 residues. The V segment lost 3 bases and the J segment 6 bases; nucleotides outside the gene matches: 7. CDR3 in DNA: TGTGCCTGGAGGGGCCCAGGGGGCGGTCAGCCCCAGCATTTT. Its translation: CAWRGPGGGQPQHF.

The chain employs TRBV24-1 and TRBJ2-7, with 7 bases lining up with TRBD2. The CDR3 runs 15 residues. The germline CDR1 and CDR2 sequences are KGHDR and SFDVKD. Unmatched junction bases numbered 5, after V lost 1 base and J lost 3 bases. Here the CDR3 reads CATSDFAGEDYEQYF. The CDR3 coding sequence is TGTGCCACCAGTGATTTCGCGGGAGAGGACTACGAGCAGTACTTC.

The genes are TRBV6-5 and TRBJ1-1; tentative D call: TRBD1 (6 bases). V gave up 6 bases and J gave up 3 bases, with 17 bases separating them. Germline CDR1 and CDR2: MNHEY and SVGAGI. The CDR3 has 15 residues. CDR3 coding DNA: TGTGCCAGCAGCGTTAAAACAGGGATCGACACTGAAGCTTTCTTT. This sequence encodes CASSVKTGIDTEAFF.

This chain uses TRBV3-1 (or the pseudogene TRBV3-2) with TRBJ2-7, with D perhaps TRBD1 (6 bases). The CDR3 is made up of 16 amino acids. The V end lost 4 bases, the J end lost 0 bases, and 16 bases lay between the germline ends. Germline V gene sequence: CDR1 LGHDT, CDR2 YNNKEL (reference sequence). Here the CDR3 DNA reads TGTGCCAGCAGCCCGCTTATCCGGGACAACTCCTACGAGCAGTACTTC. Amino acid sequence: CASSPLIRDNSYEQYF.